This T cell receptor beta chain was captured in a study of CD8 T cells in Susac syndrome. Sequencing targeted TCR beta in blood CD8+ and CD4+ T cells. RNA in amounts of about 0.45 to 1 ug was reverse transcribed with random hexamers. TCRdb re-analysed the immunoSEQ multiplex PCR reads in MiXCR, keeping a single row per CDR3 protein. Among about 180,000 distinct CDR3 sequences, 85% to 95% were seen once, and the ten largest hold 0.085% to 0.1%. This receptor was taken from a human donor with Susac syndrome. The sample taken for sequencing was CD4+ T cells from PBMCs.

The DNA for the CDR3 is TGTGCCAGCTCACCACCGGGACTAGCGGACTACGAGCAGTACTTC. Amino acid sequence: CASSPPGLADYEQYF. The chain employs TRBV18 and TRBJ2-7, with 11 bases identical to TRBD2. Germline values: CDR1 KGHSH, CDR2 LQKENI. V lost 0 bases and J lost 3; bases outside the gene matches: 1. This CDR3 has 15 amino acids.